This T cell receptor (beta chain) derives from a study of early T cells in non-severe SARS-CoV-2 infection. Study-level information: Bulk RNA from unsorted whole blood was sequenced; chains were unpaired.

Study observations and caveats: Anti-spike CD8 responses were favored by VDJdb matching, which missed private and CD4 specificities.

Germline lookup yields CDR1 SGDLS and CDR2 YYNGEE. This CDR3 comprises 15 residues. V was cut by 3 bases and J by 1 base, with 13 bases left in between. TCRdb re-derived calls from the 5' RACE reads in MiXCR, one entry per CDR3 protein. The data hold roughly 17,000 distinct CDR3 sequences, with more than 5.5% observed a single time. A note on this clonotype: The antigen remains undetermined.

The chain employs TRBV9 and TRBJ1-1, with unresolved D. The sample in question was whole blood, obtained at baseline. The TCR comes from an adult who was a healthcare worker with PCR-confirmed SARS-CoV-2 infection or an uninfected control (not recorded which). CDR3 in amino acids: CASSATGSRNTEAFF. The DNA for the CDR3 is TGTGCCAGCAGCGCGACGGGCAGCCGGAACACTGAAGCTTTCTTT.